These 15 T cell receptor beta chains were sequenced from one sample in a study of blood T cell repertoires in COVID-19 (dated by TCRdb to between 2020 and 2021). Library preparation employed the immunoSEQ multiplex PCR assay. TCRdb limited this immuneACCESS table to in-frame rearrangements with V and J called. A share of clones is missing; checked studies link under half to unresolved V genes, and the rest is unexplained. Within this sample are tens of thousands of clones, with around 90% of them counted one time only. Clones ranked in the top ten supply approximately 9.6% of the sample. Material for sequencing was peripheral blood. Every receptor here comes from a man in his forties or fifties with active COVID-19.

The genes are TRBV9 and TRBJ2-4; possible D gene TRBD2, 5 bases. Germline loops: CDR1 SGDLS, CDR2 YYNGEE. V was cut by 1 base and J by 8 bases, with 16 bases left in between. The CDR3 sequence is 15 residues long. The DNA for the CDR3 is TGTGCCAGCAGCGTAAGTCACGGGAATAGGCACATTCAGTACTTC. It specifies CASSVSHGNRHIQYF.

The V and J genes are TRBV4-1 and TRBJ2-1, with 9 bases fitting TRBD1. The CDR3 sequence is 14 residues long. V trimming: 6 bases; J trimming: 6 bases; junction bases outside the gene matches: 6. CDR1 is MGHRA, CDR2 YSYEKL, per germline. The CDR3 sequence: CASRDRGPFNEQFF. The CDR3 coding sequence is TGCGCCAGCAGGGACAGGGGCCCCTTCAATGAGCAGTTCTTC.

The V and J genes are TRBV7-9 and TRBJ1-4; 8 nucleotides agree with TRBD1. The J segment lost 3 bases and the V segment lost 6 bases, leaving 3 bases of the junction unmatched. The CDR3 runs to 14 residues. Germline CDR1 reads SEHNR; CDR2 reads FQNEAQ (reference sequence). The CDR3 DNA sequence: TGTGCCAGCAGTTCAGGGGGCCCTAATGAAAAACTGTTTTTT. Its protein product is CASSSGGPNEKLFF.

DNA of the CDR3: TGTGCCAGTAGTATGGGACAGGGGGCGGGCGCCGGGGAGCTGTTTTTT. It codes for CASSMGQGAGAGELFF. The V gene is TRBV19, the J gene TRBJ2-2; 12 nucleotides match TRBD1. CDR1 is LNHDA and CDR2 is SQIVND in the germline V gene (reference sequence). The CDR3 consists of 16 residues. V was pared by 3 bases and J by 6 bases, with 5 bases of the junction left unmatched.

The rearrangement links TRBV28 to TRBJ2-1; tentative D call: TRBD1 (5 bases). V lost 5 bases and J 0 bases, leaving 11 bases between the germline ends. Per germline, CDR1 MDHEN and CDR2 SYDVKM. This CDR3 comprises 15 residues. The CDR3 DNA reads as TGTGCCAGCAGTCCCCGACAGAGCTCCTACAATGAGCAGTTCTTC. Translated, it gives CASSPRQSSYNEQFF. The entire variable domain, with the rest obtained from reference TRBV28 and TRBJ2-1, is as follows: DVKVTQSSRYLVKRTGEKVFLECVQDMDHENMFWYRQDPGLGLRLIYFSYDVKMKEKGDIPEGYSVSREKKERFSLILESASTNQTSMYLCASSPRQSSYNEQFFGPGTRLTVL.

CDR3 loop: CASSPRYRTTNEKLFF. As DNA, the CDR3 is TGTGCCAGCAGCCCACGTTACAGGACAACTAATGAAAAACTGTTTTTT. The gene calls are TRBV7-6 and TRBJ1-4; TRBD1 might be the D (5 bases). This CDR3 region has 16 residues. Trimming took 5 bases from V and 0 from J, leaving 13 bases between them. Per the germline V gene, CDR1 is SGHVS and CDR2 is FNYEAQ.

This clone has more than one count but fewer than ten. V is TRBV7-2 and J is TRBJ2-5; the match to TRBD2 covers 8 bases. Per germline, CDR1 SGHTA and CDR2 FQGNSA. The CDR3 has 14 amino acids. J was trimmed by 2 bases and V by 5 bases; bases with no gene match: 4. CDR3 nucleotide sequence: TGTGCCAGCAGCATCCCTAGCGGGCAAGAGACCCAGTACTTC. Amino acid sequence: CASSIPSGQETQYF.

The V call is TRBV5-4, the J call TRBJ2-7; 7 positions agree with TRBD1. Germline V gene lookup returns CDR1 SGHNT and CDR2 YYREEE (reference sequence). The V segment lost 4 bases and the J segment 5 bases; nucleotides outside the gene matches: 12. There are 15 residues in the CDR3. The CDR3, as DNA: TGTGCCAGCAGCGACACCACGACAGGGCCGGACGAGCAGTACTTC. As protein: CASSDTTTGPDEQYF.

The rearrangement uses TRBV11-2 and TRBJ2-7; possibly TRBD2 for D (6 bases). Germline V gene data show CDR1 as SGHAT and CDR2 as FQNNGV. CDR3 length: 15 residues. Deletions cut 5 bases from V and 5 bases from J, with 19 bases between. CDR3 protein: CASSGTPHRRDEQYF. As DNA, the CDR3 is TGTGCCAGCAGCGGGACTCCTCACCGTCGGGACGAGCAGTACTTC.

This chain links TRBV6-5 with TRBJ1-2; 7 bases fit TRBD1. The V segment lost 1 base and the J segment 3 bases; nucleotides outside the gene matches: 8. In germline, CDR1 is MNHEY, CDR2 SVGAGI. The CDR3 runs to 16 residues. CDR3 sequence reads: CASSYYPLQGHYGYTF. The CDR3 DNA is TGTGCCAGCAGTTACTACCCCTTACAGGGGCACTATGGCTACACCTTC.

The rearrangement uses TRBV7-9 and TRBJ2-7; 7 nucleotides align to TRBD1. The CDR3 is made up of 15 amino acids. V shed 4 bases, J shed 0 bases, and the junction held 6 bases outside the gene matches. In germline, CDR1 is SEHNR, CDR2 FQNEAQ (reference sequence). The CDR3 loop reads CASSSHNRGSYEQYF. CDR3 in DNA: TGTGCCAGCAGCTCACATAACAGGGGCTCCTACGAGCAGTACTTC. The complete variable domain, with remaining parts taken from reference TRBV7-9 and TRBJ2-7, reads DTGVSQNPRHKITKRGQNVTFRCDPISEHNRLYWYRQTLGQGPEFLTYFQNEAQLEKSRLLSDRFSAERPKGSFSTLEIQRTEQGDSAMYLCASSSHNRGSYEQYFGPGTRLTVT.

This chain connects TRBV4-1 to TRBJ1-2, with 9 bases aligning to TRBD1. The CDR3 is made up of 15 amino acids. Germline trimming cut 2 bases from V and 6 bases from J; bases unmatched to any gene: 7. From germline, CDR1 is MGHRA and CDR2 YSYEKL. This CDR3 reads CASSQPLRDRDGYTF. The CDR3 region has the DNA TGCGCCAGCAGCCAACCCCTTAGGGACAGGGATGGCTACACCTTC.

The chain employs TRBV5-1 and TRBJ2-7, with 8 bases matching TRBD1. Germline V CDR1 and CDR2: SGHRS, YFSETQ. After removal of 2 bases from V and 1 base from J, the junction contained 2 bases not matched to a gene. This CDR3 comprises 14 residues. The CDR3 is CASSFGTGSYEQYF. CDR3 DNA sequence: TGCGCCAGCAGCTTCGGGACAGGATCCTACGAGCAGTACTTC.

This chain joins TRBV2 and TRBJ2-2; no clear D. The CDR3 contains 13 residues. Germline CDR1 is SNHLY and CDR2 is FYNNEI. Trimming took off 6 bases at V and 6 bases at J, with 11 bases between the two ends. CDR3: CASRVQVAGELFF. Here the CDR3 DNA reads TGTGCCAGCAGAGTCCAGGTGGCCGGGGAGCTGTTTTTT. Using reference TRBV2 and TRBJ2-2 for the parts outside the CDR3, the full variable domain is EPEVTQTPSHQVTQMGQEVILRCVPISNHLYFYWYRQILGQKVEFLVSFYNNEISEKSEIFDDQFSVERPDGSNFTLKIRSTKLEDSAMYFCASRVQVAGELFFGEGSRLTVL.

The genes are TRBV25-1 and TRBJ1-2, with a weak D call TRBD1 (6 bases). Trimming cost V 6 bases and J 8 bases, with 13 bases left between them. The germline gives CDR1 MGHDK, CDR2 SYGVNS. This CDR3 has 12 residues. DNA for the CDR3: TGTGCCAGCAGCGACAGGTCCTGGGGCTACACCTTC. This codes for CASSDRSWGYTF.